This TCR beta chain is drawn from a study of metastatic and nonmetastatic thyroid tumors. Study details: It was across blood and tumor or nodule tissue from malignant and benign thyroid patients that repertoires were compared.

Trimming at V came to 0 bases and at J to 6 bases, leaving 10 bases not matched to a gene. Germline CDR1 DFQATT, CDR2 SNEGSKA (reference sequence). There are 15 residues in the CDR3. With MiXCR, TCRdb called clones anew from the PCR reads. The sample lists 4,500 or so clones; roughly 19% were seen once. By share, this clone ranks as medium-sized (0.01 to 0.1%). Until they underwent thyroid surgery, no patient had received any treatment. The source is a male donor with papillary thyroid cancer or a benign thyroid nodule (not recorded which). Some clones in this sample may be carry-over from other donors' samples. The V gene is TRBV20-1, the J gene TRBJ2-7; TRBD1 matches at 8 bases. The specimen was adjacent normal tissue. The CDR3 reads CSARDSGQGAGEQYF. The CDR3 DNA reads TGCAGTGCTAGAGATTCTGGGCAGGGGGCAGGCGAGCAGTACTTC.